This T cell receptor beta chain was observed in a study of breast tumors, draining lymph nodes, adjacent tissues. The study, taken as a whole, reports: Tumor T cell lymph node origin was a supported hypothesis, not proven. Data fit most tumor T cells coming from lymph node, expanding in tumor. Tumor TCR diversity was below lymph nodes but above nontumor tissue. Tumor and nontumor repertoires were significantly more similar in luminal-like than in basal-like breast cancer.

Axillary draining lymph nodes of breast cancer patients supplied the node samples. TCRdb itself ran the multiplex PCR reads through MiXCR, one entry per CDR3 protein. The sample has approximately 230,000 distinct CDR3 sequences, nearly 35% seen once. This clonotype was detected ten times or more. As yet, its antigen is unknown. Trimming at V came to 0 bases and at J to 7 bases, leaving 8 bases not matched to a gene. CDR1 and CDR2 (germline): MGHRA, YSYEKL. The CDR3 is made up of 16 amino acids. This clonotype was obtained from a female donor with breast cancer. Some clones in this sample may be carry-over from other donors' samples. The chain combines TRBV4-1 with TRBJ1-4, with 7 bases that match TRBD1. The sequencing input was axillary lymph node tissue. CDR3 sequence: CASSQDGGDRAEKLFF. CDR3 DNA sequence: TGCGCCAGCAGCCAAGACGGGGGCGACAGGGCTGAAAAACTGTTTTTT.